The 5 T cell receptor beta chains presented below share a single source sample, sequenced in a study of cytomegalovirus exposure and HLA in healthy donors. It was with 60 Vbeta and 13 Jbeta primers that the PCR ran. The data were produced by immunoSEQ multiplex PCR, yet TCRdb's version contains in-frame clones alone and is incomplete. The sample shows 100,000 to 150,000 clones, roughly 80% of them seen only once. What was sequenced was PBMCs. The receptor set was obtained from a woman aged 60 to 75 in good health and CMV-seronegative.

The chain uses TRBV6-5 and TRBJ2-7; TRBD2 agrees at 13 bases. CDR3 length: 16 amino acids. The J segment lost 4 bases and the V segment lost 2 bases, leaving 5 bases of the junction unmatched. Germline V gives CDR1 MNHEY, CDR2 SVGAGI. CDR3 nucleotides: TGTGCCAGCAGTTACACTAGACTAGCGGGAGGTTACGAGCAGTACTTC. The encoded protein is CASSYTRLAGGYEQYF.

The CDR3 DNA reads TGTGCCAGCAGCTTCCAGCAGGGGATTAAAGAGACCCAGTACTTC. Translating it yields CASSFQQGIKETQYF. V usage is TRBV5-4 and J usage is TRBJ2-5, with a weak D call TRBD1 (6 bases). Trimming stripped 2 bases from V and 3 bases from J, with 14 bases between. The CDR3 extends over 15 amino acids. CDR1 SGHNT and CDR2 YYREEE come from the germline V gene (reference sequence).

This clone was counted a single time. V gene TRBV19 combines with J gene TRBJ1-1, with D possibly being TRBD1 (5 bases). The germline CDR1 and CDR2 sequences are LNHDA and SQIVND (reference sequence). The CDR3 is 13 amino acids. With 7 bases removed from V and 7 bases from J, the gap between germline ends came to 16 bases. CDR3 bases: TGTGCCAGTACCCCCCGGGGGGAACTTGAAGCTTTCTTT. This gives the protein CASTPRGELEAFF.

The CDR3, as DNA: TGTGCCAGCTCACCTAATACAGCCAACACTGAAGCTTTCTTT. It yields the protein CASSPNTANTEAFF. The chain joins TRBV18 to TRBJ1-1; D is ambiguous. Trimming shortened V by 3 bases and J by 2 bases, and 10 bases separated the two germline ends. The germline CDR1 and CDR2 sequences are KGHSH and LQKENI. The CDR3 spans 14 residues.

The V call is TRBV6-5, the J call TRBJ2-1; tentatively, D is TRBD1 (5 bases). The V end lost 0 bases, the J end lost 9 bases, and 12 bases lay between the germline ends. Looked up from germline, CDR1 is MNHEY and CDR2 is SVGAGI. This CDR3 is 14 amino acids long. CDR3 amino acids: CASSYSAGKGEQFF. CDR3 nucleotide sequence: TGTGCCAGCAGTTACTCGGCAGGGAAGGGTGAGCAGTTCTTC.